The 6 T cell receptor beta chains below come from one sample, sequenced in a study of regulatory T cells in long-lasting Graves disease. Time point: newly diagnosed GD, antithyroid drugs for less than 3 months. PBMC-extracted RNA yielded the TCR library. Relying on iRepertoire HTBI primers and Arm-PCR of CDR3 regions, the team built TCR beta libraries. MiXCR was run by TCRdb on the multiplex PCR reads, yielding one entry per CDR3 protein. The sample yields 440,000 or so distinct CDR3 sequences, 15% seen once. These sequences were also reported in another study, on T cells in Graves' hyperthyroidism and ophthalmopathy.

Sequencing used peripheral blood mononuclear cells (PBMCs), obtained at new diagnosis, from a patient treated with antithyroid drugs. The receptors were gathered from a young woman with Graves disease.

The V gene is TRBV6-6, the J gene TRBJ1-2; no reliable D call. The CDR3 spans 14 residues. The germline V and J ends were trimmed by 0 bases and 4 bases, with 9 bases remaining between them. Germline CDR1 reads MNHNY; CDR2 reads SVGAGI (reference sequence). The CDR3 DNA sequence: TGTGCCAGCAGTTACTCGATAGGCAGCTATGGCTACACCTTC. Its protein product is CASSYSIGSYGYTF.

This clonotype came up many times. The CDR3 protein is CASSPAESGGELFF. Written as DNA, the CDR3 is TGTGCCAGCAGCCCAGCGGAAAGTGGGGGGGAGCTGTTTTTT. V usage is TRBV7-3 and J usage is TRBJ2-2, with TRBD2 as a possible D gene (5 bases). CDR1 is SGHTA, CDR2 FQGTGA, per germline. The CDR3 extends over 14 amino acids. V lost 5 bases, J lost 8 bases, and 15 bases lay in between.

This clonotype showed up many times. This sequence joins TRBV28 and TRBJ1-5, with no clear D. Trimming took off 7 bases at V and 11 bases at J, with 15 bases between the two ends. Germline values: CDR1 MDHEN, CDR2 SYDVKM. The CDR3 contains 12 residues. CDR3 loop: CASTPGGLTQHF. DNA of the CDR3: TGTGCCAGCACCCCCGGCGGCTTGACCCAGCATTTT.

Ten or more counts support this clonotype. The chain has TRBV11-2 and TRBJ1-1; D is unresolved. Germline lookup yields CDR1 SGHAT and CDR2 FQNNGV. The CDR3 loop spans 15 amino acids. V lost 1 base, J lost 4 bases, and 13 bases lay in between. CDR3 DNA: TGTGCCAGCAGCTTAGGAACCCATGGGCGCACTGAAGCTTTCTTT. Translation gives CASSLGTHGRTEAFF.

This clonotype has at least ten counts. The chain carries TRBV2 and TRBJ1-5; D call uncertain. The CDR3 covers 15 residues. Trimming removed 6 bases at V and 2 bases at J, with 14 bases between. Germline V gene data show CDR1 as SNHLY and CDR2 as FYNNEI. The CDR3 nucleotides are TGTGCCAGCAGGCCGGACTTGGGTGGCAATCAGCCCCAGCATTTT. It translates to CASRPDLGGNQPQHF.

This clonotype was recorded a few times. The chain carries TRBV5-1 and TRBJ1-5, with 7 bases lining up with TRBD1. V shed 3 bases and J 3 bases; nucleotides not matched to a gene: 3. CDR1 and CDR2 from the germline V gene are SGHRS and YFSETQ. The length of the CDR3 is 14 residues. CDR3 nucleotides: TGCGCCAGCAGCTATGGGACAGACAATCAGCCCCAGCATTTT. Its translation is CASSYGTDNQPQHF.